This TCR beta chain was found in a study of technical replicates of blood from four donors. Sequenced by immunoSEQ multiplex PCR; TCRdb stores in-frame clones only, minus some. The sample includes around 67,000 clones, roughly 90% of them seen just once. J was trimmed by 4 bases and V by 5 bases; bases with no gene match: 8. The CDR3 length is 17 residues. From germline, CDR1 is MDHEN and CDR2 SYDVKM. The TCR was taken from a human donor in good health. The sample comprised T cells isolated from PBMCs. The gene calls are TRBV28 and TRBJ2-2; 12 bases match TRBD2. CDR3 nucleotides: TGTGCCAGCAGTACCATCCTAGCGGGAGGGGGCACCGGGGAGCTGTTTTTT. This sequence encodes CASSTILAGGGTGELFF.